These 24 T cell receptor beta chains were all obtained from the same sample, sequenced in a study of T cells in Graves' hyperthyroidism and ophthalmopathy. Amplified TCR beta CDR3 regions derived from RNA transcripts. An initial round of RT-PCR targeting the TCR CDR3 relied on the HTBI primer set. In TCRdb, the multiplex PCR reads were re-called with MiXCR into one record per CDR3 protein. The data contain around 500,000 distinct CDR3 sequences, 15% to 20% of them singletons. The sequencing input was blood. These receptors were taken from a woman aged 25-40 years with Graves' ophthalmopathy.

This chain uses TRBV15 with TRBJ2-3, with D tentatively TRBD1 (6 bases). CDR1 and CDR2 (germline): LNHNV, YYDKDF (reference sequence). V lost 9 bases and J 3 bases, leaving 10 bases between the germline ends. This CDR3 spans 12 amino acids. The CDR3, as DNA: TGTGCCACAGGGGGAGAAACAGATACGCAGTATTTT. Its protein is CATGGETDTQYF.

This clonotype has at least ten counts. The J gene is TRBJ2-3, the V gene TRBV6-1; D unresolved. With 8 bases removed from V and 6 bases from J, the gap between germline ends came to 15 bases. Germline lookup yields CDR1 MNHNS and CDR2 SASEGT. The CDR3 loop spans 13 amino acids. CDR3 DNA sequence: TGTGCCAGCTCCGACCCACCTCCCGATACGCAGTATTTT. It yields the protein CASSDPPPDTQYF.

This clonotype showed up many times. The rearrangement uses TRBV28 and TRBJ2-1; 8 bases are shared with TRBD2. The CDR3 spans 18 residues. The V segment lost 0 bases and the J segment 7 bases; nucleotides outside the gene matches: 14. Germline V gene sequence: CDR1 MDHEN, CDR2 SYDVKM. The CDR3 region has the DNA TGTGCCAGCAGTTTATGGTCCCTCGGACTAGCCTCGGGGAATGAGCAGTTCTTC. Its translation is CASSLWSLGLASGNEQFF.

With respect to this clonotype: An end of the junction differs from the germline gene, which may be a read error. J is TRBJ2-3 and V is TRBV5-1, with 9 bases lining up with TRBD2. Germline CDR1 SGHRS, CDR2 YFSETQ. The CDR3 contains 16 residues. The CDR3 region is CASSLVSGGLSDTQYF. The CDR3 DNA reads TGTGCCAGCAGCTTGGTTAGCGGGGGACTTTCAGATACGCAGTATTTT.

The CDR3 protein is CASSLDGTPREQYF. The DNA of the CDR3 is TGCGCCAGCAGCTTGGATGGGACCCCGCGCGAGCAGTACTTC. The V call is TRBV5-1, the J call TRBJ2-7; possibly TRBD1 or TRBD2 for D (5 bases each). Germline CDR1 and CDR2: SGHRS and YFSETQ. Between the trimmed V and J ends, which lost 0 bases and 6 bases, there was a span of 13 bases. CDR3 length: 14 amino acids.

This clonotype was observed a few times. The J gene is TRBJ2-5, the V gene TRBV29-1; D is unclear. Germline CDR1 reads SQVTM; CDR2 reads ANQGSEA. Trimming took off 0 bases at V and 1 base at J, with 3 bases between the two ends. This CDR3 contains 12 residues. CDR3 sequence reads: CSVEETQETQYF. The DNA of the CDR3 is TGCAGCGTTGAAGAAACCCAAGAGACCCAGTACTTC.

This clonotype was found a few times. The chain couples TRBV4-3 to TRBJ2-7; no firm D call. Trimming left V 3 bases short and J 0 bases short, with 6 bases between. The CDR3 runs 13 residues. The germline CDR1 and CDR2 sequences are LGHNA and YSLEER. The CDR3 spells CASSHDRSYEQYF. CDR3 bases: TGCGCCAGCAGCCATGACCGCTCCTACGAGCAGTACTTC.

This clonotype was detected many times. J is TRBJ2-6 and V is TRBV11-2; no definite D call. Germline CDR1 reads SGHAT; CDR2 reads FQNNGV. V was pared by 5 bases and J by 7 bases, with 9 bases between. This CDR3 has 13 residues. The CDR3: CASSPRRANVLTF. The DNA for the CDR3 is TGTGCCAGCAGCCCCCGACGAGCCAACGTCCTGACTTTC.

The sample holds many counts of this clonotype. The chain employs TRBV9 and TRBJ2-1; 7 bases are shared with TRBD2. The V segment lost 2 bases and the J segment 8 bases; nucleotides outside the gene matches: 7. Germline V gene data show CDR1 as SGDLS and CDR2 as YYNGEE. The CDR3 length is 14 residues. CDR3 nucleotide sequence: TGTGCCAGCAGCGTTGGCGGGAGTTACGATGAGCAGTTCTTC. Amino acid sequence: CASSVGGSYDEQFF.

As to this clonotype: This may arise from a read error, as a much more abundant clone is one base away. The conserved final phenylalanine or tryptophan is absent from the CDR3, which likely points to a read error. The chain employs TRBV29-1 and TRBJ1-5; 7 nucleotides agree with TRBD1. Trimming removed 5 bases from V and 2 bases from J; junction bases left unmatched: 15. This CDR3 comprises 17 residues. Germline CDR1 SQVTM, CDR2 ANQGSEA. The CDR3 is CSVLGQGDDTGNQPQHS. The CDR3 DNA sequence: TGCAGCGTTCTGGGGCAGGGGGACGATACTGGCAATCAGCCCCAGCATTCT.

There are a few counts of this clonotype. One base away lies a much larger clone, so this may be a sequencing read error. This CDR3 is CASRPPGTNTQYF. The DNA of the CDR3 is TGTGCCAGCAGACCCCCTGGAACAAATACGCAGTATTTT. V gene TRBV28 combines with J gene TRBJ2-3; D is ambiguous. This CDR3 has 13 residues. Germline assignment: CDR1 MDHEN and CDR2 SYDVKM. V lost 6 bases and J lost 7, with 14 bases in between.

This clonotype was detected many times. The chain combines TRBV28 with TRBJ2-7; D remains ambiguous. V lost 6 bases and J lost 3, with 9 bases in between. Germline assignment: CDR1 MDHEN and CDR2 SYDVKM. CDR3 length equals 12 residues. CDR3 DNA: TGTGCCAGCAGCCAGAACCACTACGAGCAGTACTTC. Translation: CASSQNHYEQYF.

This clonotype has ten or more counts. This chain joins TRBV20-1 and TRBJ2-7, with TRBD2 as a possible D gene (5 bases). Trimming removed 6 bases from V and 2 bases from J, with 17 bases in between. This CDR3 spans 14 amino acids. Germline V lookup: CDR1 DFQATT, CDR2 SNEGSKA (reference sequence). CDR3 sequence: CSAPGVVGTYEQYF. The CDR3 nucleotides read TGCAGTGCCCCCGGGGTGGTGGGGACCTACGAGCAGTACTTC.

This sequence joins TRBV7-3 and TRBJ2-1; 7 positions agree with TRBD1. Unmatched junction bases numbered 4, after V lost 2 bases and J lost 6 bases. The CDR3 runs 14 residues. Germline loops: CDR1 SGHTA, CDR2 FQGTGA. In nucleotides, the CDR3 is TGTGCCAGCAGCTTATCCGGGACAGCCAATGAGCAGTTCTTC. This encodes CASSLSGTANEQFF.

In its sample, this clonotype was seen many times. The CDR3 reads CASSMVRGRYNNEQFF. The CDR3, as DNA: TGTGCCAGTAGTATGGTAAGGGGGCGTTACAACAATGAGCAGTTCTTC. J is TRBJ2-1 and V is TRBV19, with 7 bases aligning to TRBD1. The J segment lost 5 bases and the V segment lost 3 bases, leaving 10 bases of the junction unmatched. The CDR3 has 16 amino acids. Germline CDR1 is LNHDA and CDR2 is SQIVND (reference sequence).

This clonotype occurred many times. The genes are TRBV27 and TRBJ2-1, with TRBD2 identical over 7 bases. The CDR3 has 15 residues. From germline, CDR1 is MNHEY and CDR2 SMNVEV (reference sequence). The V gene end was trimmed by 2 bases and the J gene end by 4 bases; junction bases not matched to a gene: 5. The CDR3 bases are TGTGCCAGCAGTTTAGCTAGCGGAGAGTACAATGAGCAGTTCTTC. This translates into CASSLASGEYNEQFF.

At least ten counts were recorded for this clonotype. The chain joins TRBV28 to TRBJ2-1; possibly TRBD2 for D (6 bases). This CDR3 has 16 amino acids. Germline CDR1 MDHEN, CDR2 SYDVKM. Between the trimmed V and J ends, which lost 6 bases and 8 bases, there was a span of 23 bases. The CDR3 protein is CASRGWGERFKDEQFF. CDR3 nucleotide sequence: TGTGCCAGCAGGGGCTGGGGGGAGCGTTTCAAGGATGAGCAGTTCTTC.

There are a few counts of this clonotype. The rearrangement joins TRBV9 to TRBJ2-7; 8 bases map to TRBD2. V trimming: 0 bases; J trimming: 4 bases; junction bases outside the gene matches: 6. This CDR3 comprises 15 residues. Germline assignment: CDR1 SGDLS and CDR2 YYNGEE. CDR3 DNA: TGTGCCAGCAGCGTAGGTTCGAGCGGGAGTTACGAGCAGTACTTC. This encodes CASSVGSSGSYEQYF.

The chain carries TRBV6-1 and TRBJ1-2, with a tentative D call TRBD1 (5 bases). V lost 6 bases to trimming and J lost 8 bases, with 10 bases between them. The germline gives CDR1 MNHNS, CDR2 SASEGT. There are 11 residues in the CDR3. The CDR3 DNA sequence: TGTGCCAGCAGCGGGGCGGGGGGCTACACCTTC. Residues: CASSGAGGYTF.

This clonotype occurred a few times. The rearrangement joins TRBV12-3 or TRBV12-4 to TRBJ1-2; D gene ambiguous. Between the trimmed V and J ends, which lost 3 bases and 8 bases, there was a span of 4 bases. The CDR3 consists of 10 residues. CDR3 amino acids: CASSLYGYTF. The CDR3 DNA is TGTGCCAGCAGTTTGTACGGCTACACCTTC.

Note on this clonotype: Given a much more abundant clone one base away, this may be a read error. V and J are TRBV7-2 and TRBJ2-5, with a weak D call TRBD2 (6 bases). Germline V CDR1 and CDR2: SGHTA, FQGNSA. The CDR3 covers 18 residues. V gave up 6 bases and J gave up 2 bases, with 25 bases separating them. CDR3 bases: TGTGCCAGCAGGCAAGGGCGGATGGGGGGAGGAATACAAGAGACCCAGTACTTC. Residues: CASRQGRMGGGIQETQYF.

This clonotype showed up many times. CDR3 residues: CASSSRWDRVGEKLFF. The CDR3 DNA sequence: TGTGCCAGCAGTTCCCGGTGGGACAGGGTGGGTGAAAAACTGTTTTTT. The chain has TRBV28 and TRBJ1-4; 9 positions match TRBD1. The germline CDR1 and CDR2 sequences are MDHEN and SYDVKM. The junction had 10 bases not matched to a gene; V was cut back by 4 bases and J by 7 bases. This CDR3 spans 16 amino acids. The whole variable domain, remainder taken from reference TRBV28 and TRBJ1-4, is DVKVTQSSRYLVKRTGEKVFLECVQDMDHENMFWYRQDPGLGLRLIYFSYDVKMKEKGDIPEGYSVSREKKERFSLILESASTNQTSMYLCASSSRWDRVGEKLFFGSGTQLSVL.

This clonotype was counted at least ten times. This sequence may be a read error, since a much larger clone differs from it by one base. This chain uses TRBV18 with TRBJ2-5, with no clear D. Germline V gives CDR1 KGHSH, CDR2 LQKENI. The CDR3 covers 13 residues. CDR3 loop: CASSPGGQEAQYF. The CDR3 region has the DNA TGTGCCAGCTCACCCGGCGGCCAAGAGGCCCAGTACTTC. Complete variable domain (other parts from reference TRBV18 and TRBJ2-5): NAGVMQNPRHLVRRRGQEARLRCSPMKGHSHVYWYRQLPEEGLKFMVYLQKENIIDESGMPKERFSAEFPKEGPSILRIQQVVRGDSAAYFCASSPGGQEAQYFGPGTRLLVL.

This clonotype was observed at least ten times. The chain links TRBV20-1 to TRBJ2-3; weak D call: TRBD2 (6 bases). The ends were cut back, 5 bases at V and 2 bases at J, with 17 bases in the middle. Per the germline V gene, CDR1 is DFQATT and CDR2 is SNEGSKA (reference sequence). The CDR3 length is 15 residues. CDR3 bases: TGCAGTGCTGACCAGACTAGGGGATCCACAGATACGCAGTATTTT. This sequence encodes CSADQTRGSTDTQYF.